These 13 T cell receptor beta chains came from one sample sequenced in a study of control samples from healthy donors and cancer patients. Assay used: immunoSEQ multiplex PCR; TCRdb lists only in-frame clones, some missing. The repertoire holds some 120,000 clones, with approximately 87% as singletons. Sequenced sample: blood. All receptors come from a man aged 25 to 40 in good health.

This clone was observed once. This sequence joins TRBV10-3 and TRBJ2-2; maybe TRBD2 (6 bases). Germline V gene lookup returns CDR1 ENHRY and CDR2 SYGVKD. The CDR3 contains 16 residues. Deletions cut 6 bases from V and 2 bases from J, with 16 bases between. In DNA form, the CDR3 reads TGTGCCATCAGACCCTCTGGCGGGGCTAACACCGGGGAGCTGTTTTTT. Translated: CAIRPSGGANTGELFF.

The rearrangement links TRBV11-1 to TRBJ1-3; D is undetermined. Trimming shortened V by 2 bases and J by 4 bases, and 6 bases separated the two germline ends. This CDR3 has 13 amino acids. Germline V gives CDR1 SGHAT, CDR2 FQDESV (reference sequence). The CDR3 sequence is CASSLSSGNTIYF. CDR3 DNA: TGTGCCAGCAGCTTATCTTCCGGAAACACCATATATTTT.

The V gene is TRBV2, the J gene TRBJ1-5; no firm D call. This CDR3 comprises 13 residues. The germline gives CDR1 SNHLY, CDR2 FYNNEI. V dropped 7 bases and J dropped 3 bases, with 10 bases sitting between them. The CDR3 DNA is TGTGCCAGCAAATGGCAGGACAATCAGCCCCAGCATTTT. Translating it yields CASKWQDNQPQHF.

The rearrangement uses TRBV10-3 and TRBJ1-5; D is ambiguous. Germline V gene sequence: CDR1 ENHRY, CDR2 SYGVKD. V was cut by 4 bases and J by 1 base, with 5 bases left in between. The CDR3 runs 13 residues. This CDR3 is CAISVGSNQPQHF. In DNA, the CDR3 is TGTGCCATCAGTGTGGGAAGCAATCAGCCCCAGCATTTT.

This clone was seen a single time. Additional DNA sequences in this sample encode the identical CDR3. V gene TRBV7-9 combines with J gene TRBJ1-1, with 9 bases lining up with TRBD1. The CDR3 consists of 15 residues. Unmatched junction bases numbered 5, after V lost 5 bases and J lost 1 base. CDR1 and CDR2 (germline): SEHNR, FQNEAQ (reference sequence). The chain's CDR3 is CASSRPQGANTEAFF. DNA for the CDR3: TGTGCCAGCAGCCGGCCACAGGGGGCGAACACTGAAGCTTTCTTT.

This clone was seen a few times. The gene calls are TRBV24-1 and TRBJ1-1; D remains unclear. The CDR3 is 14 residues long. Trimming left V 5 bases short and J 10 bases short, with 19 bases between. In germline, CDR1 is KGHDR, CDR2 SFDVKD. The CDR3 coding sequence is TGTGCCACCAGTGCAGGAGAACAGCTGCTACCAGCTTTCTTT. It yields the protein CATSAGEQLLPAFF.

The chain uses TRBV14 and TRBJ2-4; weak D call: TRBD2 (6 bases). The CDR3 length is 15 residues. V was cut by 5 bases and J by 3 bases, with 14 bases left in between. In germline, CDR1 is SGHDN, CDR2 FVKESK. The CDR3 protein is CASSMVGGGKNIQYF. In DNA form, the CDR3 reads TGTGCCAGCAGCATGGTCGGGGGAGGCAAAAACATTCAGTACTTC.

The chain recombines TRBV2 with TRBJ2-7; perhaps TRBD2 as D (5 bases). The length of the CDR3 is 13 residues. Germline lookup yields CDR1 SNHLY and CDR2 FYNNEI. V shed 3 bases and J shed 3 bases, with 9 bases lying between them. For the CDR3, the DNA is TGTGCCAGCAGTGACTTTGGAGGCTACGAGCAGTACGTC. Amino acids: CASSDFGGYEQYV.

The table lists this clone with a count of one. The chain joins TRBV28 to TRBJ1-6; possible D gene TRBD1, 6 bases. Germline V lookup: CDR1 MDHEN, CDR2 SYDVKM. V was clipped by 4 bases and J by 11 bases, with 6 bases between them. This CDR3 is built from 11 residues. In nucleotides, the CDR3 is TGTGCCAGCAGTTGGGGGCCACCCCTCCACTTT. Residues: CASSWGPPLHF.

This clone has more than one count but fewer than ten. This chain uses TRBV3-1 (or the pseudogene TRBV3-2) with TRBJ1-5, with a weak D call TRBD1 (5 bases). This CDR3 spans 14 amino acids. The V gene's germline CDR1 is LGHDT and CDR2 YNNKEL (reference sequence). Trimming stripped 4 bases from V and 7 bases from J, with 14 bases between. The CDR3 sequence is CASSPTGAGQPQHF. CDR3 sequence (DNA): TGTGCCAGCAGCCCTACAGGTGCCGGGCAGCCCCAGCATTTT.

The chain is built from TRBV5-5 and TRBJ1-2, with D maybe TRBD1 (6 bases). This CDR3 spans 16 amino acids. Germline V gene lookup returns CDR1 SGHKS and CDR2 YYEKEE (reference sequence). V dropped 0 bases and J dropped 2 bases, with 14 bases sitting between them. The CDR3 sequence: CASSLDRVALNYGYTF. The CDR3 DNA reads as TGTGCCAGCAGCTTGGACAGGGTGGCCCTCAACTATGGCTACACCTTC. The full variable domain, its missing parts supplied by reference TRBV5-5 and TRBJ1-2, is DAGVTQSPTHLIKTRGQQVTLRCSPISGHKSVSWYQQVLGQGPQFIFQYYEKEERGRGNFPDRFSARQFPNYSSELNVNALLLGDSALYLCASSLDRVALNYGYTFGSGTRLTVV.

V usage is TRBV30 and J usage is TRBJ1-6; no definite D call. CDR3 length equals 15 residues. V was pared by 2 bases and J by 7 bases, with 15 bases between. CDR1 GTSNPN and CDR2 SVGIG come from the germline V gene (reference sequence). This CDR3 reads CAWSRSPAGNSPLHF. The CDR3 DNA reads TGTGCCTGGAGTCGATCCCCGGCGGGCAATTCACCCCTCCACTTT. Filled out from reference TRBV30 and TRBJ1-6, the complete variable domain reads SQTIHQWPATLVQPVGSPLSLECTVEGTSNPNLYWYRQAAGRGLQLLFYSVGIGQISSEVPQNLSASRPQDRQFILSSKKLLLSDSGFYLCAWSRSPAGNSPLHFGNGTRLTVT.

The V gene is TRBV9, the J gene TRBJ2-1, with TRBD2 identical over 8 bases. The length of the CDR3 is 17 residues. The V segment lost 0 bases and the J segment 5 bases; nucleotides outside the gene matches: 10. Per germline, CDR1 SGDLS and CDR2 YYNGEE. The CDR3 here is CASSVGIGGGSDNEQFF. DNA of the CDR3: TGTGCCAGCAGCGTAGGGATTGGCGGGGGGTCTGACAATGAGCAGTTCTTC.